The T cell receptor (beta chain) under discussion was sequenced for a study of T cells in Graves' hyperthyroidism and ophthalmopathy. Study as a whole: Peripheral blood collection took place at initial diagnosis, before any treatment.

Concerning this clonotype itself: Its target is not known. Possible read error: a much larger clone is one base away.

What was amplified from RNA transcripts were TCR beta CDR3 regions. Carried out on the TCR CDR3, a first-round RT-PCR used the HTBI primer set. MiXCR, applied by TCRdb to the multiplex PCR reads, yields one record per CDR3 protein. Of nearly 600,000 distinct CDR3 sequences in the sample, approximately 15% were seen once. V lost 11 bases, J lost 6 bases, and 14 bases stayed unmatched. The CDR3 consists of 15 residues. Study results and caveats: The model forecast ophthalmopathy, anticipating it by a median approximately 6.2 months before onset.

Clinical symptoms, serum thyroxine and TRAb, thyroid ultrasound and orbital computed tomography were used for the diagnoses. The gene calls are TRBV12-3 or TRBV12-4 and TRBJ2-2, with 8 bases aligning to TRBD1. The TCR originated in a woman under 30 with Graves' ophthalmopathy. Material: blood. This chain's CDR3 is CALHLRTGGPGELFF. The DNA of the CDR3 is TGTGCCTTACATCTCCGAACAGGGGGGCCCGGGGAGCTGTTTTTT.